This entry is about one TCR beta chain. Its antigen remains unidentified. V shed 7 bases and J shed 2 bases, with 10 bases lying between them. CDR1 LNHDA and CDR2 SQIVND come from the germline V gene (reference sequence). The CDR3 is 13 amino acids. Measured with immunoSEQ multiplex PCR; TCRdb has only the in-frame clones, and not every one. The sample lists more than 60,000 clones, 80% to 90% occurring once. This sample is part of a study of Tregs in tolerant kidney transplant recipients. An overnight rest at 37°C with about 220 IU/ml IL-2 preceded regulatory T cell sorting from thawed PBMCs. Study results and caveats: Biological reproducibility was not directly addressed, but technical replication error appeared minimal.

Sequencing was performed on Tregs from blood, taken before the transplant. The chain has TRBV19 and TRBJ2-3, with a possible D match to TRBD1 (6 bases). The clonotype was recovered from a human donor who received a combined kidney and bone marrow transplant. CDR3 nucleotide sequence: TGTGCCAGTATAGGACAGTCCACAGATACGCAGTATTTT. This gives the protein CASIGQSTDTQYF.